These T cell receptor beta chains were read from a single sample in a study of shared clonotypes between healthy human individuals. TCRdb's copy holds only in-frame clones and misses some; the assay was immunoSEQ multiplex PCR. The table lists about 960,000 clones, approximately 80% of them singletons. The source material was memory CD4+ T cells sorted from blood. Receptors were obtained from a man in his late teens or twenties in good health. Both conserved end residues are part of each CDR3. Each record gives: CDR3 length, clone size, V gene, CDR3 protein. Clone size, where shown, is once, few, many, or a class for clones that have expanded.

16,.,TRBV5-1,CASSLVSAPPQETQYF
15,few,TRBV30,CAWSVGGQASYGYTF
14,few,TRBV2,CASSDGTIEETQYF
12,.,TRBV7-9,CASSLTWETQYF
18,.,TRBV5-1,CASSLQPGLAGSQETQYF
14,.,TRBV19,CASSIRGTNEKLFF
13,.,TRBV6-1,CASRTSGGNIQYF
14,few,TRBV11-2,CASSSGLSGNTIYF
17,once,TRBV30,CAWSPLPSGLGNSPLHF
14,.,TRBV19,CASRPRGSLDTQYF
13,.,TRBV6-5,CASSYGRNTEAFF
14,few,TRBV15,CATSTRLPGDTIYF
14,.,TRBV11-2,CASSLGASTDTQYF
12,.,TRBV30,CAWSRQQETQYF
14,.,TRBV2,CASSERFFSYEQYF
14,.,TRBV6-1,CASRDRFDGNTIYF
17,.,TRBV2,CASSDLAGGNLYNEQFF
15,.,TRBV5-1,CASSLGAPMNTEAFF
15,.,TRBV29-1,CSVEVRGGARDTQYF
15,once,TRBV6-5,CASSYSRQGLPEQYF
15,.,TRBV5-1,CASSLSGLSRDEQFF
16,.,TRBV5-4,CASSFGVSGRDLPLHF
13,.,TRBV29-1,CSALGAFTYEQYF
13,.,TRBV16,CASSPNRAYGYTF